Each of the 29 T cell receptor beta chains below was sequenced from the same sample in a study of cytomegalovirus exposure and HLA in healthy donors. Researchers ran the PCR with 60 Vbeta and 13 Jbeta primers. The repertoire was sequenced with immunoSEQ multiplex PCR; TCRdb's copy has only in-frame clones and lacks some. The sample consists of 90,000 to 120,000 clones, about four fifths of them appearing once. Sequenced input: PBMCs. The source of these receptors is a man younger than 45 in good health and CMV-seropositive.

This clone was seen once. This rearrangement joins TRBV18 to TRBJ2-1; TRBD2 aligns across 16 bases. Germline CDR1 and CDR2: KGHSH and LQKENI. V lost 2 bases, J lost 8 bases, and 3 bases stayed unmatched. The CDR3 sequence is 16 residues long. The CDR3 nucleotides read TGTGCCAGCTCACCAATTGGGACTAGCGGGGGGGATGAGCAGTTCTTC. Protein sequence: CASSPIGTSGGDEQFF.

The chain is built from TRBV5-1 and TRBJ1-6; D unclear. Germline assignment: CDR1 SGHRS and CDR2 YFSETQ. The V gene lost 5 bases and the J gene lost 8 bases, with 14 bases spanning the gap. The CDR3 spans 14 residues. Here the CDR3 DNA reads TGCGCCAGCAGGCCTTCGGGGTTTGATTCACCCCTCCACTTT. This encodes CASRPSGFDSPLHF.

This clone appeared a single time. The CDR3 protein is CASSFSEVYEQYF. The CDR3 DNA reads TGTGCCAGCAGCTTTTCGGAGGTATACGAGCAGTACTTC. V gene TRBV7-9 combines with J gene TRBJ2-7; TRBD2 is a possible D gene (5 bases). V was clipped by 3 bases and J by 4 bases, with 10 bases between them. CDR3 length equals 13 residues. Germline assignment: CDR1 SEHNR and CDR2 FQNEAQ (reference sequence).

The chain has TRBV6-6 and TRBJ1-1, with a tentative D call TRBD1 (5 bases). Germline CDR1 is MNHNY and CDR2 is SVGAGI (reference sequence). This CDR3 has 12 amino acids. V was clipped by 7 bases and J by 11 bases, with 17 bases between them. CDR3 sequence: CASIQLPWGAFF. The CDR3 DNA is TGTGCCAGCATTCAGCTGCCGTGGGGCGCTTTCTTT.

This clone was seen only a few times. V usage is TRBV6-5 and J usage is TRBJ1-5, with 8 positions matching TRBD1. CDR1 and CDR2 from the germline V gene are MNHEY and SVGAGI. The length of the CDR3 is 12 residues. The V segment lost 6 bases and the J segment 5 bases; nucleotides outside the gene matches: 0. The CDR3 spells CASRTGDQPQHF. The CDR3 DNA reads as TGTGCCAGCAGGACAGGGGATCAGCCCCAGCATTTT.

The chain has TRBV11-3 and TRBJ2-5; D is unresolved. V lost 3 bases to trimming and J lost 2 bases, with 7 bases between them. CDR3 size: 13 residues. Germline values: CDR1 SGHNT, CDR2 YENEEA. CDR3 amino acids: CASSFDWQETQYF. For the CDR3, the DNA is TGTGCCAGCAGCTTCGACTGGCAAGAGACCCAGTACTTC.

The genes are TRBV4-1 and TRBJ2-5, with 10 bases that match TRBD1. V lost 4 bases to trimming and J lost 4 bases; unmatched junction nucleotides: 6. Germline CDR1 and CDR2: MGHRA and YSYEKL. This CDR3 spans 15 amino acids. CDR3 bases: TGCGCCAGCAGCCCCGGACAGGGGGGGGGAGAGACCCAGTACTTC. As protein: CASSPGQGGGETQYF.

V and J are TRBV18 and TRBJ1-1; D is perhaps TRBD1 (5 bases). The V gene lost 3 bases and the J gene lost 4 bases, with 9 bases spanning the gap. The CDR3 sequence is 13 residues long. The V gene's germline CDR1 is KGHSH and CDR2 LQKENI. In nucleotides, the CDR3 is TGTGCCAGCTCACCCAGGGAGGCCACTGAAGCTTTCTTT. Its protein product is CASSPREATEAFF. The full variable domain, its missing parts supplied by reference TRBV18 and TRBJ1-1, is NAGVMQNPRHLVRRRGQEARLRCSPMKGHSHVYWYRQLPEEGLKFMVYLQKENIIDESGMPKERFSAEFPKEGPSILRIQQVVRGDSAAYFCASSPREATEAFFGQGTRLTVV.

The rearrangement uses TRBV7-9 and TRBJ2-2; 8 bases map to TRBD1. This CDR3 comprises 14 residues. The germline gives CDR1 SEHNR, CDR2 FQNEAQ (reference sequence). V lost 5 bases, J lost 4 bases, and 3 bases stayed unmatched. CDR3: CASSQTGGTGELFF. CDR3 in DNA: TGTGCCAGCAGCCAAACAGGGGGCACCGGGGAGCTGTTTTTT.

Turning to this clone: Germline and junction disagree at one end, which may indicate a read error. The gene calls are TRBV7-9 and TRBJ1-1; no definite D call. In germline, CDR1 is SEHNR, CDR2 FQNEAQ (reference sequence). This CDR3 is 16 amino acids long. CDR3 bases: TGTTCCAGCAGCTTAGCTCCTGCCGCGGCTAACACTGAAGCTTTCTTT. It encodes CSSSLAPAAANTEAFF.

The gene calls are TRBV28 and TRBJ2-7; 11 nucleotides align to TRBD1. Trimming removed 2 bases from V and 4 bases from J; junction bases left unmatched: 4. The CDR3 is made up of 15 amino acids. The germline CDR1 and CDR2 sequences are MDHEN and SYDVKM. This chain's CDR3 is CASSLGGTGGYEQYF. Written as DNA, the CDR3 is TGTGCCAGCAGTTTAGGGGGGACAGGGGGGTACGAGCAGTACTTC.

V and J are TRBV5-3 and TRBJ1-5; tentative D call: TRBD1 (6 bases). TRBV5-3 is sorted into the ORF group, with uncertain function. Deletions cut 4 bases from V and 4 bases from J, with 21 bases between. The CDR3 consists of 17 residues. This CDR3 reads CARSIKPRGLKNQPQHF. CDR3 nucleotide sequence: TGTGCCAGAAGCATAAAACCAAGGGGGTTAAAGAATCAGCCCCAGCATTTT.

Notes on this clone: Relative to the germline gene, one junction end is altered; a read error may explain this. The V call is TRBV7-9, the J call TRBJ2-2, with D hard to call. Per germline, CDR1 SEHNR and CDR2 FQNEAQ (reference sequence). This CDR3 comprises 12 residues. This chain's CDR3 is CSSSSAVGELFF. For the CDR3, the DNA is TGTTCCAGCAGCTCTGCGGTCGGGGAGCTGTTTTTT.

The chain couples TRBV19 to TRBJ2-2; TRBD2 agrees at 9 bases. The CDR3 spans 14 residues. V gave up 11 bases and J gave up 5 bases; unmatched junction bases: 9. The germline gives CDR1 LNHDA, CDR2 SQIVND (reference sequence). The CDR3 spells CAGRTSGLTGELFF. The CDR3 DNA follows: TGTGCCGGACGAACTAGCGGGCTGACCGGGGAGCTGTTTTTT. The full variable domain, completed using reference TRBV19 and TRBJ2-2, is DGGITQSPKYLFRKEGQNVTLSCEQNLNHDAMYWYRQDPGQGLRLIYYSQIVNDFQKGDIAEGYSVSREKKESFPLTVTSAQKNPTAFYLCAGRTSGLTGELFFGEGSRLTVL.

This clone was counted a few times. The chain carries TRBV11-3 and TRBJ1-1, with D perhaps matching TRBD1 (6 bases). Germline V gene sequence: CDR1 SGHNT, CDR2 YENEEA. Between the trimmed V and J ends, which lost 5 bases and 4 bases, there was a span of 20 bases. There are 16 residues in the CDR3. The DNA for the CDR3 is TGTGCCAGCAGCGCCTACCCCCAGGGGATCGTCACTGAAGCTTTCTTT. It specifies CASSAYPQGIVTEAFF.

The rearrangement joins TRBV5-1 to TRBJ2-5; 13 bases are a match to TRBD2. This CDR3 has 16 residues. The germline V gene encodes CDR1 SGHRS and CDR2 YFSETQ. The ends lost 4 bases at V and 1 base at J; junction bases unmatched: 4. This CDR3 is CASSTGLAGVQETQYF. DNA of the CDR3: TGCGCCAGCAGCACCGGACTAGCGGGGGTCCAAGAGACCCAGTACTTC.

This clone was detected only a few times. The V gene is TRBV28, the J gene TRBJ2-3, with 7 bases fitting TRBD2. The CDR3 is 14 residues long. Germline lookup yields CDR1 MDHEN and CDR2 SYDVKM. The J segment lost 6 bases and the V segment lost 10 bases, leaving 13 bases of the junction unmatched. CDR3 sequence (DNA): TGTGCCACCTGGCTCGCCGGGACTATCGATACGCAGTATTTT. It translates to CATWLAGTIDTQYF.

This chain connects TRBV7-7 to TRBJ1-5; D gene uncertain. The V gene's germline CDR1 is SSHAT and CDR2 FNYEAQ (reference sequence). This CDR3 has 14 residues. Trimming took 6 bases from V and 7 from J, leaving 16 bases between them. Here the CDR3 reads CASSYLRGKQPQHF. The DNA of the CDR3 is TGTGCCAGCAGTTATCTACGGGGAAAGCAGCCCCAGCATTTT.

CDR3 sequence: CAISESTGGNEQFF. For the CDR3, the DNA is TGTGCCATCAGTGAGTCTACAGGGGGTAATGAGCAGTTCTTC. The chain carries TRBV10-3 and TRBJ2-1; 8 positions agree with TRBD1. There are 14 residues in the CDR3. Germline V CDR1 and CDR2: ENHRY, SYGVKD. The junction had 2 bases not matched to a gene; V was cut back by 0 bases and J by 7 bases.

The V gene is TRBV19, the J gene TRBJ1-5, with D possibly being TRBD1 (5 bases). Trimming removed 3 bases at V and 4 bases at J, with 7 bases between. This CDR3 comprises 13 residues. Germline loops: CDR1 LNHDA, CDR2 SQIVND (reference sequence). Written as DNA, the CDR3 is TGTGCCAGTAGTATCGGGGGGAATCAGCCCCAGCATTTT. This encodes CASSIGGNQPQHF. Looking up the rest from reference TRBV19 and TRBJ1-5 gives the full variable domain: DGGITQSPKYLFRKEGQNVTLSCEQNLNHDAMYWYRQDPGQGLRLIYYSQIVNDFQKGDIAEGYSVSREKKESFPLTVTSAQKNPTAFYLCASSIGGNQPQHFGDGTRLSIL.

This sequence joins TRBV6-1 and TRBJ2-3; 8 bases agree with TRBD1. The trim removed 2 bases at V and 14 bases at J, leaving 6 bases unmatched. From germline, CDR1 is MNHNS and CDR2 SASEGT. The CDR3 has 12 amino acids. CDR3 nucleotides: TGTGCCAGCAGTGAAATACAGGGGGAGTGGTATTTT. It is translated as CASSEIQGEWYF.

V usage is TRBV9 and J usage is TRBJ2-7; TRBD2 matches 10 bases. Per the germline V gene, CDR1 is SGDLS and CDR2 is YYNGEE. The trim removed 3 bases at V and 2 bases at J, leaving 5 bases unmatched. CDR3 length equals 15 residues. CDR3 coding DNA: TGTGCCAGCAGCGGGGGACTAGCGCACCCCTACGAGCAGTACTTC. Protein: CASSGGLAHPYEQYF.

This chain uses TRBV19 with TRBJ2-4; TRBD2 matches 8 bases. The V segment lost 5 bases and the J segment 3 bases; nucleotides outside the gene matches: 12. Germline V lookup: CDR1 LNHDA, CDR2 SQIVND (reference sequence). The CDR3 consists of 17 residues. The CDR3 here is CASSPPGGVKGKNIQYF. Written as DNA, the CDR3 is TGTGCCAGTAGTCCCCCGGGAGGGGTTAAGGGCAAAAACATTCAGTACTTC.

The chain combines TRBV30 with TRBJ1-1; D is perhaps TRBD1 (6 bases). The CDR3 extends over 14 amino acids. Between the trimmed V and J ends, which lost 1 base and 4 bases, there was a span of 13 bases. The germline V gene has CDR1 GTSNPN and CDR2 SVGIG (reference sequence). The chain's CDR3 is CAWSAGGGGTEAFF. CDR3 in DNA: TGTGCCTGGAGTGCTGGGGGAGGGGGCACTGAAGCTTTCTTT.

The chain has TRBV7-6 and TRBJ1-1; the D gene is possibly TRBD1 (5 bases). Deletions cut 5 bases from V and 4 bases from J, with 11 bases between. This CDR3 spans 13 amino acids. Per the germline V gene, CDR1 is SGHVS and CDR2 is FNYEAQ. The CDR3 here is CASSPGGATEAFF. For the CDR3, the DNA is TGTGCCAGCAGCCCCGGCGGGGCCACTGAAGCTTTCTTT.

This sequence joins TRBV29-1 and TRBJ2-1; 7 bases are a match to TRBD2. After removal of 1 base from V and 4 bases from J, the junction contained 1 base not matched to a gene. This CDR3 comprises 13 residues. From germline, CDR1 is SQVTM and CDR2 ANQGSEA. The CDR3 loop is CSVEGRGYNEQFF. The DNA of the CDR3 is TGCAGCGTTGAAGGGCGGGGGTACAATGAGCAGTTCTTC.

This chain connects TRBV6-1 to TRBJ2-5, with 8 bases lining up with TRBD1. From germline, CDR1 is MNHNS and CDR2 SASEGT. The CDR3 is 15 residues long. The ends lost 1 base at V and 4 bases at J; junction bases unmatched: 5. The CDR3 region is CASSEGAGGVETQYF. The CDR3 nucleotides read TGTGCCAGCAGTGAAGGGGCAGGGGGCGTAGAGACCCAGTACTTC.

V and J are TRBV6-1 and TRBJ2-3; 8 positions match TRBD2. V shed 7 bases, J shed 3 bases, and the junction held 9 bases outside the gene matches. This CDR3 has 15 amino acids. The germline gives CDR1 MNHNS, CDR2 SASEGT. The CDR3 bases are TGTGCCAGCACCCTCGGGGGGGCCTTTACAGATACGCAGTATTTT. Its translation: CASTLGGAFTDTQYF.

The genes are TRBV18 and TRBJ1-2; D not resolved. The CDR3 runs to 11 residues. With 2 bases removed from V and 8 bases from J, the gap between germline ends came to 6 bases. CDR1 is KGHSH and CDR2 is LQKENI in the germline V gene. Written as DNA, the CDR3 is TGTGCCAGCTCACCAGAGGTGGGCTACACCTTC. Translating gives CASSPEVGYTF.